The sequence of this T cell receptor (beta chain) was determined in a study of CD8 T cells in ankylosing spondylitis. This CDR3 spans 12 amino acids. In germline, CDR1 is DFQATT, CDR2 SNEGSKA (reference sequence). With 5 bases removed from V and 8 bases from J, the gap between germline ends came to 15 bases. This clonotype was observed a handful of times. TCRdb passed the 5' RACE reads through MiXCR, listing each CDR3 protein once. Of about 150,000 distinct CDR3 sequences listed, around a third are singletons. Sequenced sample: synovial fluid, either unsorted or a sorted T cell fraction (not recorded which). The chain couples TRBV20-1 to TRBJ1-1; tentative D call: TRBD1 (6 bases). This TCR derives from a male donor with ankylosing spondylitis. CDR3 loop: CSAPGWGAEAFF. The CDR3 DNA is TGCAGTGCTCCCGGTTGGGGGGCGGAAGCTTTCTTT.